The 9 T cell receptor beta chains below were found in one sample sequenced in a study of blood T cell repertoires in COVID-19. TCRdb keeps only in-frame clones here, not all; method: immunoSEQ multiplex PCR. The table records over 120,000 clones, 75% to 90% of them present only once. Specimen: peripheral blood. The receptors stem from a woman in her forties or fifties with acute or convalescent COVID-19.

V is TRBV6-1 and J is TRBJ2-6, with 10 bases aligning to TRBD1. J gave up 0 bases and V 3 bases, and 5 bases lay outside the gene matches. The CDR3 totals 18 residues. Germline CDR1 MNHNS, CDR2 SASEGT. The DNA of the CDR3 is TGTGCCAGCAGTGAGTTGGACAGGGGGTTCTCTGGGGCCAACGTCCTGACTTTC. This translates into CASSELDRGFSGANVLTF.

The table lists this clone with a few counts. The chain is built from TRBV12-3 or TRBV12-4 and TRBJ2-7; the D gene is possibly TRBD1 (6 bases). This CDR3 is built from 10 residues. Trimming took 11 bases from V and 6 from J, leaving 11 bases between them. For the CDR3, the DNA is TGTGCCGGACAGCACCGCGAGCAGTACTTC. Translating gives CAGQHREQYF.

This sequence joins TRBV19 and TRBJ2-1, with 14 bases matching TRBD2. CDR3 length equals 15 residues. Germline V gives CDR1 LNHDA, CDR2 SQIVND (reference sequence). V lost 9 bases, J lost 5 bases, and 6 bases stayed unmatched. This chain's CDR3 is CASRLAGGQHNEQFF. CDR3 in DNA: TGTGCCAGCAGACTAGCGGGAGGGCAGCACAATGAGCAGTTCTTC.

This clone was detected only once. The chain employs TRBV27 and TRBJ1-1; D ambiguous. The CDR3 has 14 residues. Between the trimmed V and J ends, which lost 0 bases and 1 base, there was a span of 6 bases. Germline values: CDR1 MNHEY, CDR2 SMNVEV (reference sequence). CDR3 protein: CASSLSTGNTEAFF. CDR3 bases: TGTGCCAGCAGTTTATCGACGGGGAACACTGAAGCTTTCTTT.

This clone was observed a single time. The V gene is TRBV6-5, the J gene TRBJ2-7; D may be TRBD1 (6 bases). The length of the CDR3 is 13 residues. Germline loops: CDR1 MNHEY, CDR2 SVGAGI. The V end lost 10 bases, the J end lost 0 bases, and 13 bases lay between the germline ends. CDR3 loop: CATQGIASYEQYF. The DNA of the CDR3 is TGTGCCACCCAGGGGATCGCCTCCTACGAGCAGTACTTC.

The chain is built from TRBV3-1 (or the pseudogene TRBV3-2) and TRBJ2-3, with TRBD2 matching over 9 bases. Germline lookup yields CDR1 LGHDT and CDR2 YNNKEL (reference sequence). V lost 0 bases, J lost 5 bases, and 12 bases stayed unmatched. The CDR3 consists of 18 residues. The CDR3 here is CASSQEYRTSVEEDTQYF. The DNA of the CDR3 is TGTGCCAGCAGCCAAGAGTATCGGACTAGCGTGGAGGAAGATACGCAGTATTTT.

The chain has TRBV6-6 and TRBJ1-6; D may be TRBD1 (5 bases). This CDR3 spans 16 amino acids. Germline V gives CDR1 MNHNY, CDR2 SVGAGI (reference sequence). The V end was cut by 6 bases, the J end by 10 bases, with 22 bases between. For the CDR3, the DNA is TGTGCCAGCAGGAACCACCTGGGGGGTGAGGGCTCACCCCTCCACTTT. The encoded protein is CASRNHLGGEGSPLHF.

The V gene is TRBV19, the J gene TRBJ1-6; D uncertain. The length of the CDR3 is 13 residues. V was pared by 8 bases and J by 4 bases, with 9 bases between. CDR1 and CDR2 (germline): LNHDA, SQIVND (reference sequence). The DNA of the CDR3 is TGTGCCAGTCGGACGGGGTATAATTCACCCCTCCACTTT. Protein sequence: CASRTGYNSPLHF.

CDR3 DNA sequence: TGTGCCAGCAGTTTAACCAGGGCTGGCTACACCTTC. Translation gives CASSLTRAGYTF. This rearrangement joins TRBV12-3 or TRBV12-4 to TRBJ1-2; maybe TRBD1 (5 bases). The length of the CDR3 is 12 residues. Trimming shortened V by 2 bases and J by 7 bases, and 8 bases separated the two germline ends.